A single sample gave rise to the 17 T cell receptor beta chains below, sequenced in a study of identical twins (dated by TCRdb to 2016 to 2017). The receptor library was made with 5' RACE. Sequenced on an Illumina HiSeq 2000. Using fastp at Q25 and MiXCR, TCRdb reprocessed the public reads and kept productive beta chains. When rows share a CDR3 protein, they turn into one entry using the most common DNA and genes. The sample table records some 1,600,000 distinct CDR3 sequences; around 29% of these occur just once. Of the sample, about 0.3% is held by the ten largest clones. The sample taken for sequencing was cord blood. The receptors originated from a newborn girl in good health.

V usage is TRBV9 and J usage is TRBJ1-2, with D possibly matching TRBD1 (6 bases). CDR1 and CDR2 from the germline V gene are SGDLS and YYNGEE. The CDR3 runs to 14 residues. Trimming shortened V by 4 bases and J by 5 bases, and 15 bases separated the two germline ends. CDR3 protein: CASSPVGGVYGYTF. The CDR3 DNA reads as TGTGCCAGCAGCCCCGTGGGGGGCGTGTATGGCTACACCTTC. The full variable domain, completed using reference TRBV9 and TRBJ1-2, is DSGVTQTPKHLITATGQRVTLRCSPRSGDLSVYWYQQSLDQGLQFLIQYYNGEERAKGNILERFSAQQFPDLHSELNLSSLELGDSALYFCASSPVGGVYGYTFGSGTRLTVV.

The chain employs TRBV7-6 and TRBJ2-4; D not resolved. The end of the DNA aligns better with TRBJ2-5, so the J call may be wrong. This CDR3 region has 13 residues. Germline V CDR1 and CDR2: SGHVS, FNYEAQ. The chain's CDR3 is CASSLSSTETQYF. CDR3 sequence (DNA): TGTGCCAGCAGCTTGAGCAGCACCGAGACCCAGTACTTC.

This clonotype showed up just a few times. This rearrangement joins TRBV5-1 to TRBJ2-7; TRBD2 might be the D (5 bases). The J call may not be correct, given that the DNA end is closer to TRBJ2-4. The CDR3 extends over 14 amino acids. Germline V CDR1 and CDR2: SGHRS, YFSETQ. The CDR3 protein is CASSSGSSRNIQYF. CDR3 nucleotides: TGCGCCAGCAGCTCGGGATCCAGTCGGAACATTCAGTACTTC.

This clonotype was found a few times. This chain joins TRBV6-5 and TRBJ1-2; 7 bases are shared with TRBD1. This CDR3 contains 15 residues. The V gene's germline CDR1 is MNHEY and CDR2 SVGAGI. V lost 2 bases, J lost 4 bases, and 7 bases stayed unmatched. The CDR3 is CASSYGASGGYGYTF. CDR3 nucleotides: TGTGCCAGCAGTTACGGCGCCTCAGGGGGCTATGGCTACACCTTC.

The chain has TRBV20-1 and TRBJ1-1; D may be TRBD1 (5 bases). CDR1 DFQATT and CDR2 SNEGSKA come from the germline V gene (reference sequence). The CDR3 consists of 15 residues. V lost 3 bases and J 1 base, leaving 15 bases between the germline ends. This CDR3 is CSASLPGQPNTEAFF. CDR3 sequence (DNA): TGCAGTGCTAGTCTTCCCGGACAACCGAACACTGAAGCTTTCTTT.

This clonotype was observed a few times. The chain has TRBV24-1 and TRBJ1-2; D call uncertain. CDR3 length equals 14 residues. Germline assignment: CDR1 KGHDR and CDR2 SFDVKD. V was cut by 5 bases and J by 6 bases, with 15 bases left in between. The CDR3: CATSGTGEIDGYTF. CDR3 DNA sequence: TGTGCCACCAGTGGTACGGGTGAAATCGATGGCTACACCTTC.

This clonotype appeared many times. The chain combines TRBV27 with TRBJ2-7, with TRBD1 as a possible D gene (5 bases). Looked up from germline, CDR1 is MNHEY and CDR2 is SMNVEV (reference sequence). The CDR3 is 12 residues long. Trimming removed 8 bases at V and 1 base at J, with 9 bases between. CDR3 amino acids: CASSDKSYEQYF. The CDR3, as DNA: TGTGCCAGCTCGGACAAATCCTACGAGCAGTACTTC.

This clonotype came up a few times. The chain is built from TRBV7-2 and TRBJ1-1; D gene unclear. The CDR3 length is 13 residues. Trimming shortened V by 2 bases and J by 8 bases, and 12 bases separated the two germline ends. Looked up from germline, CDR1 is SGHTA and CDR2 is FQGNSA. The CDR3 DNA sequence: TGTGCCAGCAGCTTAAGCCGGAGACCCGAAGCTTTCTTT. Translating it yields CASSLSRRPEAFF.

The rearrangement joins TRBV20-1 to TRBJ2-5, with 10 bases fitting TRBD2. This CDR3 has 14 residues. From germline, CDR1 is DFQATT and CDR2 SNEGSKA (reference sequence). V was pared by 1 base and J by 4 bases, with 3 bases of the junction left unmatched. DNA for the CDR3: TGCAGTGCTAGAGTACTAGCGGGACCAGAGACCCAGTACTTC. This sequence encodes CSARVLAGPETQYF.

This clonotype has a handful of counts. The chain carries TRBV29-1 and TRBJ2-5, with 14 positions matching TRBD2. J was trimmed by 5 bases and V by 7 bases; bases with no gene match: 18. Germline V CDR1 and CDR2: SQVTM, ANQGSEA. This CDR3 has 18 residues. CDR3: CSAVRLAGGPRISETQYF. DNA for the CDR3: TGCAGCGCAGTCCGACTAGCGGGAGGGCCAAGGATAAGCGAGACCCAGTACTTC. The full variable domain, completed using reference TRBV29-1 and TRBJ2-5, is SAVISQKPSRDICQRGTSLTIQCQVDSQVTMMFWYRQQPGQSLTLIATANQGSEATYESGFVIDKFPISRPNLTFSTLTVSNMSPEDSSIYLCSAVRLAGGPRISETQYFGPGTRLLVL.

The chain is built from TRBV9 and TRBJ1-1; tentative D call: TRBD1 (6 bases). Germline V gene data show CDR1 as SGDLS and CDR2 as YYNGEE. CDR3 length: 15 amino acids. Trimming pared 0 bases from V and 5 bases from J, leaving 14 bases between. Here the CDR3 reads CASSVASRGWTEAFF. In nucleotides, the CDR3 is TGTGCCAGCAGCGTAGCTAGCAGGGGTTGGACTGAAGCTTTCTTT. Combining the CDR3 with reference TRBV9 and TRBJ1-1 gives the whole variable domain DSGVTQTPKHLITATGQRVTLRCSPRSGDLSVYWYQQSLDQGLQFLIQYYNGEERAKGNILERFSAQQFPDLHSELNLSSLELGDSALYFCASSVASRGWTEAFFGQGTRLTVV.

V and J are TRBV28 and TRBJ1-2, with a tentative D call TRBD1 (5 bases). V shed 8 bases and J shed 5 bases, with 15 bases lying between them. The CDR3 runs 13 residues. Germline V gene lookup returns CDR1 MDHEN and CDR2 SYDVKM. This CDR3 reads CASLRTQRYGYTF. The CDR3 DNA follows: TGTGCCAGCCTACGGACACAGAGGTATGGCTACACCTTC.

Concerning this clonotype: Here the CDR3 omits its conserved ending phenylalanine or tryptophan, so a read error is the likely source. No DNA is shown, since the ends of the CDR3 on it are uncertain; the CDR3 is the one TCRdb lists. This chain links TRBV12-3 or TRBV12-4 with TRBJ2-3. The CDR3 region is 14 residues in length, termini included. CDR3 sequence: CASSLAVRTDTEYS.

This clonotype was observed many times. The genes are TRBV27 and TRBJ2-5; 13 bases are shared with TRBD2. With 0 bases clipped from V and 5 bases from J, the junction kept 0 bases outside the gene matches. The CDR3 covers 15 residues. Germline assignment: CDR1 MNHEY and CDR2 SMNVEV (reference sequence). The CDR3 region is CASSLSLAGGETQYF. CDR3 DNA sequence: TGTGCCAGCAGTTTATCACTAGCGGGAGGGGAGACCCAGTACTTC.

The chain is built from TRBV5-6 and TRBJ2-1; 7 bases match TRBD2. CDR1 SGHDT and CDR2 YYEEEE come from the germline V gene. This CDR3 comprises 18 residues. V dropped 4 bases and J dropped 3; count of bases not matched to a gene: 16. CDR3 sequence: CASSPLKDLGEGYNEQFF. The CDR3, as DNA: TGTGCCAGCAGCCCCCTTAAAGATCTAGGGGAGGGCTACAATGAGCAGTTCTTC.

The rearrangement joins TRBV30 to TRBJ1-2; D gene unclear. Germline V gene sequence: CDR1 GTSNPN, CDR2 SVGIG (reference sequence). The CDR3 is made up of 12 amino acids. Trimming shortened V by 0 bases and J by 7 bases, and 9 bases separated the two germline ends. The CDR3 sequence: CAWSVSIGGYTF. CDR3 nucleotides: TGTGCCTGGAGTGTCTCTATAGGTGGCTACACCTTC.

This clonotype has just a few counts. The J gene is TRBJ2-1, the V gene TRBV6-5; TRBD1 matches 9 bases. Germline assignment: CDR1 MNHEY and CDR2 SVGAGI. This CDR3 region has 15 residues. After removal of 2 bases from V and 3 bases from J, the junction contained 2 bases not matched to a gene. The CDR3 sequence is CASSYDRGVYNEQFF. The CDR3, as DNA: TGTGCCAGCAGTTACGACAGGGGGGTCTACAATGAGCAGTTCTTC.